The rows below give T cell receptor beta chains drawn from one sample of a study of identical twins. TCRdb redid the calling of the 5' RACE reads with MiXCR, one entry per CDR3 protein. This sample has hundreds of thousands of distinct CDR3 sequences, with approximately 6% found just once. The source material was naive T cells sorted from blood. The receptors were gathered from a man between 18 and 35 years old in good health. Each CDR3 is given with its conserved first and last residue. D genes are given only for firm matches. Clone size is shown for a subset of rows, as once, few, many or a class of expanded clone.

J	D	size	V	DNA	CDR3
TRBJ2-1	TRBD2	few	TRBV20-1	TGCAGTGCGTCGGGACTAGCGGGAGTAGAGCAGTTCTTC	CSASGLAGVEQFF
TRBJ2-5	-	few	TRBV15	TGTGCCACCAGCAGAGAAAGGGGCCTCCAAGAGACCCAGTACTTC	CATSRERGLQETQYF
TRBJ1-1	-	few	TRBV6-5	TGTGCCAGCAGTTACCCCGGGGGGGTTGAAGCTTTCTTT	CASSYPGGVEAFF
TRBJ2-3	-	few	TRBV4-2	TGTGCCAGCAGCCAAGGGCGTCAAGCGGCAGATACGCAGTATTTT	CASSQGRQAADTQYF
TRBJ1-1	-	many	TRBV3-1	TGTGCCAGCAGCCAAGTATCCGGGAACACTGAAGCTTTCTTT	CASSQVSGNTEAFF
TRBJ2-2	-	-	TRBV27	TGTGCCAGCAGGGAATACAGGGTTGGCACCGGGGAGCTGTTTTTT	CASREYRVGTGELFF
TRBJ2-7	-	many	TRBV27	TGTGCCAGCAGTCCCTCAATCCCCTACGAGCAGTACTTC	CASSPSIPYEQYF
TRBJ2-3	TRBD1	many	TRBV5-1	TGCGCCAGCAGCGCCACCCACCCAGGGGGTGCGGGCGATACGCAGTATTTT	CASSATHPGGAGDTQYF
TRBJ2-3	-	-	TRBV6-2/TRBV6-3	TGTGCCACCAAGACGGGCGATACGCAGTATTTT	CATKTGDTQYF
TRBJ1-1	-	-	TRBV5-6	TGTGCCAGCAGCTTGGTGCGGGGGCAGGACACTGAAGCTTTCTTT	CASSLVRGQDTEAFF
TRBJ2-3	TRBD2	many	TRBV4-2	TGTGCCAGCAGCGAACGACTAGCGGGAGGGCCTGTCCGCACAGATACGCAGTATTTT	CASSERLAGGPVRTDTQYF
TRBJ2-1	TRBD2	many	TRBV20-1	TGCAGTGCTGAAGGACTAGCGATGCCCAATGAGCAGTTCTTC	CSAEGLAMPNEQFF
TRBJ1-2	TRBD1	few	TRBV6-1	TGTGCCAGCCTAGACCGGACAGGGTTGGTGCGCGGCTACACCTTC	CASLDRTGLVRGYTF
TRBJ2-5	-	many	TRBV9	TGTGCCAGCAGCGTAGGGGCCCTTGGAGAGACCCAGTACTTC	CASSVGALGETQYF
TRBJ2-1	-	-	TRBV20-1	TGCAGTGCACTTGACAGGAGATCCTACAATGAGCAGTTCTTC	CSALDRRSYNEQFF
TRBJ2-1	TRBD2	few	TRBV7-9	TGTGCCAGCAGCCCAGAGGGCGGGGAGGGCTACAATGAGCAGTTCTTC	CASSPEGGEGYNEQFF
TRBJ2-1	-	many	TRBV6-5	TGTGCCAGCAGTACCTCAGGGCATGAGCAGTTCTTC	CASSTSGHEQFF
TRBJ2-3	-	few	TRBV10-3	TGTGCCATCAGTGAGCGCGAGTATACGCAGTATTTT	CAISEREYTQYF
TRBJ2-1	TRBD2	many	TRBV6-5	TGTGCCAGCAGTTACTTAGCGGGAGTGGAGAATGAGCAGTTCTTC	CASSYLAGVENEQFF
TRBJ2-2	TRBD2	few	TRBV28	TGTGCCAGCAGCTGGGTGCGGGACTACCTAAACACCGGGGAGCTGTTTTTT	CASSWVRDYLNTGELFF
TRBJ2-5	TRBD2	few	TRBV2	TGTGCCAGCATAGAGCGGGAGTCCACCCAGTACTTC	CASIERESTQYF
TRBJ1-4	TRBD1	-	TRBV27	TGTGCCAGCAGAGGGACAGGGAGGGCAACTAATGAAAAACTGTTTTTT	CASRGTGRATNEKLFF
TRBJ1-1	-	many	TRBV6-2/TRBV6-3	TGTGCCAGCAGTTACTCGAACCCGGGACGGCTGAACACTGAAGCTTTCTTT	CASSYSNPGRLNTEAFF
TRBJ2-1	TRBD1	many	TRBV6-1	TGTGCCAGCAGGGCAGCTCCGGGACAGGGGCTTTTTGAGCAGTTCTTC	CASRAAPGQGLFEQFF
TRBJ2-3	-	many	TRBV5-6	TGTGCCAGCAGCTTGGATCCAGATACGCAGTATTTT	CASSLDPDTQYF
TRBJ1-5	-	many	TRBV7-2	TGTGCCAGCAGCTCAACCACCAATCAGCCCCAGCATTTT	CASSSTTNQPQHF
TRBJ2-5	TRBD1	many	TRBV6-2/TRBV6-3	TGTGCCAGCAGTTACCCGAGAGAGTGGGACAGTCAAGAGACCCAGTACTTC	CASSYPREWDSQETQYF
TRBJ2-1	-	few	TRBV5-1	TGCGCCAGCAGCCCCGTAGGGGACTACAATGAGCAGTTCTTC	CASSPVGDYNEQFF
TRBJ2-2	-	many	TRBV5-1	TGCGCCAGCAGCTCACCTGATGGTTCCGGGGAGCTGTTTTTT	CASSSPDGSGELFF
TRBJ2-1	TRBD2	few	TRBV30	TGTGCCTGCCCGGGACTAGCGGGAGTTGAGCAGTTCTTC	CACPGLAGVEQFF
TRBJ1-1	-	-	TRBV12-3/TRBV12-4	TGTGCCAGCAGTTTGGACAAAAACACTGAAGCTTTCTTT	CASSLDKNTEAFF
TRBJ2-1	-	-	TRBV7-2	TGTGCCAGCCCAAGAGGGGCGGGCAAGGTCGATGAGCAGTTCTTC	CASPRGAGKVDEQFF
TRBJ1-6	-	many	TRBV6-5	TGTGCCAGCAGTTACTGGGAGGGAAGCAATTCACCCCTCCACTTT	CASSYWEGSNSPLHF
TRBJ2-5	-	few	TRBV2	TGTGCCAGCAGTGAAGGACTAACATACCAAGAGACCCAGTACTTC	CASSEGLTYQETQYF
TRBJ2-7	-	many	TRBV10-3	TGTGCCATCAGTGAGGACAGATACGAGCAGTACTTC	CAISEDRYEQYF
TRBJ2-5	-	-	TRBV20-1	TGCAGTGCTAGAAACCCAACGGCGGGCCAAGAGACCCAGTACTTC	CSARNPTAGQETQYF
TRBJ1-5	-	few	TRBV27	TGTGCCAGCAGTTTATGGGGGTCTCAGCCCCAGCATTTT	CASSLWGSQPQHF
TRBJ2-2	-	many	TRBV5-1	TGCGCCAGCAGCTTGGACAGGGTTGGCGGGGAGCTGTTTTTT	CASSLDRVGGELFF
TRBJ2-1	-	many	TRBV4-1	TGCGCCAGCAGCCAATTACAGGGATTTTACAATGAGCAGTTCTTC	CASSQLQGFYNEQFF
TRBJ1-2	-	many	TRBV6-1	TGTGCCAGCAGAGCCGGGGCTGAGCGTGGCTACACCTTC	CASRAGAERGYTF
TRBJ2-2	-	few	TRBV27	TGTGCCAGCAGTGGGATCACGGGTTCAGGCACCGGGGAGCTGTTTTTT	CASSGITGSGTGELFF
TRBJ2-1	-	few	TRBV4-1	TGCGCCAGCAGCCAAGATGGGGGAGTCGTGCGGCAGTTCTTC	CASSQDGGVVRQFF
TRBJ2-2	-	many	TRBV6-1	TGTGCCAGCAGTGGGAGACAGAACACCGGGGAGCTGTTTTTT	CASSGRQNTGELFF
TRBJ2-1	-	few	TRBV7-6	TGTGCCAGCGGCTATGGGGGTAGCGGTTCCTACAATGAGCAGTTCTTC	CASGYGGSGSYNEQFF
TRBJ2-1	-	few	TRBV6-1	TGTGCCAGCAGTGATGAGACAGCCCCGGGGGTCAATGAGCAGTTCTTC	CASSDETAPGVNEQFF
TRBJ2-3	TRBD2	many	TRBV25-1	TGTGCCAGCAGTGGTGCTAGCGGGTTCACAGATACGCAGTATTTT	CASSGASGFTDTQYF
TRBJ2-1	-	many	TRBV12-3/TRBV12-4	TGTGCCAGCAGTGTAGGGCATGAGCAGTTCTTC	CASSVGHEQFF
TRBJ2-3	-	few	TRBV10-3	TGTGCCACCGCGGAAGATACGCAGTATTTT	CATAEDTQYF